This T cell receptor beta chain originates from a study of T-cell reconstitution after alpha-beta-depleted transplantation in children. V dropped 4 bases and J dropped 1; count of bases not matched to a gene: 15. The CDR3 length is 19 residues. The V gene's germline CDR1 is MNHEY and CDR2 SVGAGI. Researchers prepared the TCRbeta library using unique molecular identifiers, the study reports. One entry per CDR3 protein results from TCRdb running MiXCR on the PCR reads. The sample holds 200,000 to 250,000 distinct CDR3 sequences, around 12% seen once. The table lists this clonotype with a few counts. The receptor's source is a human donor who donated a stem cell graft to a child with acute lymphoblastic leukemia. Sequencing used PBMCs from the stem cell graft donor, obtained from the stem cell graft. V gene TRBV6-5 combines with J gene TRBJ2-7; TRBD2 agrees at 11 bases. Here the CDR3 reads CASSFRTPTSGTGSYEQYF. The CDR3 DNA follows: TGTGCCAGCAGTTTCCGAACCCCGACTAGCGGGACCGGTTCCTACGAGCAGTACTTC.